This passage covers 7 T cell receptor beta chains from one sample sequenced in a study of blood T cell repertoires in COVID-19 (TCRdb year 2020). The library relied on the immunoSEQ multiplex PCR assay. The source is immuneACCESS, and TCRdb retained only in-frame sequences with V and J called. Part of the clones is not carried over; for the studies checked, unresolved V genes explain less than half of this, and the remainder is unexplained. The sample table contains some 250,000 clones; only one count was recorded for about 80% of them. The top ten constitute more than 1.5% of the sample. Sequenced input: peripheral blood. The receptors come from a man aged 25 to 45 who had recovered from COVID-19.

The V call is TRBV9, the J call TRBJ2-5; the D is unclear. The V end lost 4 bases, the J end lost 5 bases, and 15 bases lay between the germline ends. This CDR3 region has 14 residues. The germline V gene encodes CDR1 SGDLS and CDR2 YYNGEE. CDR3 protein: CASSPNPRAETQYF. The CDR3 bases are TGTGCCAGCAGCCCTAATCCCCGTGCTGAGACCCAGTACTTC.

For the CDR3, the DNA is TGTGCCAGCAGCCTAAAAAATCGGGACACCATATATTTT. Amino acids: CASSLKNRDTIYF. The rearrangement uses TRBV7-6 and TRBJ1-3, with D unclear. CDR3 length equals 13 residues. CDR1 and CDR2 from the germline V gene are SGHVS and FNYEAQ. Trimming pared 5 bases from V and 8 bases from J, leaving 13 bases between.

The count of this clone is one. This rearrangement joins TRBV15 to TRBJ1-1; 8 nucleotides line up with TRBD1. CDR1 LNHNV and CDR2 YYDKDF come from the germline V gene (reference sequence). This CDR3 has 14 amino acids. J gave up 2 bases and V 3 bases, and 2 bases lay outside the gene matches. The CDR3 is CATSRGQVNTEAFF. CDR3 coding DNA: TGTGCCACCAGCAGGGGACAGGTCAACACTGAAGCTTTCTTT.

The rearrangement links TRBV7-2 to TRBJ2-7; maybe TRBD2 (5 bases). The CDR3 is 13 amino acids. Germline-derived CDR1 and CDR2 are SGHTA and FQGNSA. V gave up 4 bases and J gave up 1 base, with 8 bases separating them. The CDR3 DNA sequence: TGTGCCAGCAGCTCCCCGGGATCCTACGAGCAGTACGTC. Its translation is CASSSPGSYEQYV.

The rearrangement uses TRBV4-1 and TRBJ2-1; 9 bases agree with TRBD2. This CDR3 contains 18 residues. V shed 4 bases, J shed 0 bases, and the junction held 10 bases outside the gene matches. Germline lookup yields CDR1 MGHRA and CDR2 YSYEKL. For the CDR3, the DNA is TGCGCCAGCAGCCCAAGATCTAGCGGGACAAGCTCCTACAATGAGCAGTTCTTC. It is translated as CASSPRSSGTSSYNEQFF.

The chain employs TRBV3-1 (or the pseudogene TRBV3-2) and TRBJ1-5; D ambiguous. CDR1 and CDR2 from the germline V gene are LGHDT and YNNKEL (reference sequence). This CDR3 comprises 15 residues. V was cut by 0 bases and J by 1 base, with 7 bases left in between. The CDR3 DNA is TGTGCCAGCAGCCAAGATACAACGAGCAATCAGCCCCAGCATTTT. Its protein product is CASSQDTTSNQPQHF.

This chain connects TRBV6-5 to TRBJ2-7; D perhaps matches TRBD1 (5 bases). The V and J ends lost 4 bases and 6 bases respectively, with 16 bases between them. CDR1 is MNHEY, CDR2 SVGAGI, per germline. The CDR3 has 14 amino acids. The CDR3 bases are TGTGCCAGCAGTTCCCCAGGGAATCTAATCGAGCAGTACTTC. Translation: CASSSPGNLIEQYF.